This T cell receptor beta chain was identified during a study of T-cell reconstitution after alpha-beta-depleted transplantation in children. Study-wide points: In some patients, recipient T cells and intrathymic progenitors surviving conditioning explained high day-60 diversity. A year had passed since transplant, and T-cell counts and diversity by then came mostly from newly produced T cells. Several hundred expanded graft clones reportedly supplied alpha-beta T cells about two months after transplant.

CDR1 and CDR2 from the germline V gene are LNHDA and SQIVND (reference sequence). V lost 9 bases, J lost 5 bases, and 13 bases stayed unmatched. The CDR3 runs 15 residues. This clonotype has a count of ten or more. Its antigen remains unknown. As it was prepared, the TCRbeta library received unique molecular identifiers. TCRdb reprocessed the PCR reads via MiXCR and lists one record per CDR3 protein. The sample has under 750,000 distinct CDR3 sequences, 23% seen once. This clonotype was obtained from a boy in the first two years of life who had a stem cell transplant for acute myeloid leukemia, so the T cells may come from the graft donor. The V call is TRBV19, the J call TRBJ2-3; 8 bases agree with TRBD2. Specimen: PBMCs, mostly from graft donor cells, collected 360 days after TCRalphabeta/CD19-depleted stem cell transplant. The CDR3 protein is CASRPGTSVIDTQYF. CDR3 DNA: TGTGCCAGCCGACCAGGGACTAGTGTCATAGATACGCAGTATTTT.